This section outlines one TCR beta chain sequence together with its context. The antigen remains undetermined. This sample stems from a study of lymphopenia after photon versus proton radiotherapy. Study-level results: Authors raise, but do not show, better survival with proton therapy. Oligoclonal CD8+ Temra expansion after nadir drove photon patients' diversity drop.

Only in-frame clones appear in the TCRdb table, and some are missing; sequencing was by immunoSEQ multiplex PCR. This sample has 43,000 or so clones, with approximately 85% found just once. Germline CDR1 and CDR2: SGDLS and YYNGEE. The CDR3 spans 13 residues. The V gene lost 4 bases and the J gene lost 6 bases, with 10 bases spanning the gap. The chain combines TRBV9 with TRBJ2-2; D tentatively fits TRBD1 or TRBD2 (5 bases each). This TCR came from a man aged 40-55 years with gastric cancer. The specimen was peripheral blood, collected from a patient treated with photon-based radiotherapy. The CDR3 sequence: CASSSRGPGELFF. The CDR3 DNA reads as TGTGCCAGCAGCTCCCGGGGACCCGGGGAGCTGTTTTTT.